This is a list of T cell receptor beta chains from one sample in a study of blood T cells in healthy people across ages. TCRdb recomputed calls from the 5' RACE reads with MiXCR, one row per CDR3 protein. Of about 1.5 million distinct CDR3 sequences listed, 35% to 45% are singletons. Specimen: blood. The receptors here all came from a woman under 30 in good health. The CDR3 runs from the conserved cysteine through the conserved F or W. D genes are given only for firm matches. The listing skips clone size in some rows; elsewhere it reads once, few, many or a size class.

d_call	clone_size	j_call	v_call	cdr3_nt	cdr3_aa
-	-	TRBJ1-1	TRBV7-2	TGTGCCAGCAGCCCCGACGGTAACCGCCCGGTGCCTGAAGCTTTCTTT	CASSPDGNRPVPEAFF
TRBD1	-	TRBJ1-5	TRBV24-1	TGTGCCACCAGTGAAGGAGACAGGGGACGGAGCAATCAGCCCCAGCATTTT	CATSEGDRGRSNQPQHF
-	-	TRBJ1-2	TRBV9	TGTGCCAGCAGCAAAAGCGAGCCCAACTATGGCTACACCTTC	CASSKSEPNYGYTF
-	-	TRBJ2-7	TRBV27	TGTGCCAGCAGTTCGCTCCGGTTAGCGGCCTACGAGCAGTACTTC	CASSSLRLAAYEQYF
TRBD2	few	TRBJ2-1	TRBV20-1	TGCAGTGCTAGACCTCCCTCCGGACTAGGACCCTACAATGAGCAGTTCTTC	CSARPPSGLGPYNEQFF
-	few	TRBJ1-1	TRBV4-1	TGCGCCAGCAGCCAAGCTCAGGACGCTGAAGCTTTCTTT	CASSQAQDAEAFF
-	-	TRBJ2-3	TRBV10-3	TGTGCCATCAGTGAGCCTATGGCGAGCACAGATACGCAGTATTTT	CAISEPMASTDTQYF
-	few	TRBJ2-3	TRBV29-1	TGCAGCGTTGAAGATCCTAGGGCGGATACGCAGTATTTT	CSVEDPRADTQYF
TRBD2	once	TRBJ2-3	TRBV5-1	TGCGCCAGCAGCCCACTGACTAGCGCCGCAGATACGCAGTATTTT	CASSPLTSAADTQYF
-	few	TRBJ2-7	TRBV19	TGTGCCAGTAGCACGGGTGCTCCCTACGAGCAGTACTTC	CASSTGAPYEQYF
-	few	TRBJ2-5	TRBV20-1	TGCAGTCCGCGGGGAGGGGGCATGGAGACCCAGTACTTC	CSPRGGGMETQYF
-	-	TRBJ2-5	TRBV5-1	TGCGCCAGCAGCGCCTCGACAGGTTGGCGACAAGAGACCCAGTACTTC	CASSASTGWRQETQYF
-	-	TRBJ1-2	TRBV29-1	TGCAGCGTTGGGGACGGGAACTATGGCTACACCTTC	CSVGDGNYGYTF
-	few	TRBJ2-3	TRBV12-3/TRBV12-4	TGTGCCAGCAGTTTACCGCCTCCAGGGCCCCTGGGAGATACGCAGTATTTT	CASSLPPPGPLGDTQYF
-	few	TRBJ1-5	TRBV12-3/TRBV12-4	TGTGCCAGCAGTTTAGCGCCAGTCAATCAGCCCCAGCATTTT	CASSLAPVNQPQHF
TRBD1	-	TRBJ1-6	TRBV20-1	TGCAGTGCTAGACCGACAGGGAGAAATTCACCCCTCCACTTT	CSARPTGRNSPLHF
-	-	TRBJ2-1	TRBV20-1	TGCAGTGCTGACCAGGGGTCCTACAATGAGCAGTTCTTC	CSADQGSYNEQFF
-	few	TRBJ1-4	TRBV15	TGTGCCACCAGCAGAGCTCAATTGTTATATGTGGAGGATGAAAAACTGTTTTTT	CATSRAQLLYVEDEKLFF
TRBD1	-	TRBJ2-2	TRBV3-1	TGTGCCAGCAGCCAAGAGGGTTGGGGACAGGGTGCCACCGGGGAGCTGTTTTTT	CASSQEGWGQGATGELFF
-	-	TRBJ2-1	TRBV7-2	TGTGCCAGCGCCCCACCGGCCTCAGTCTACAATGAGCAGTTCTTC	CASAPPASVYNEQFF
-	few	TRBJ1-2	TRBV7-7	TGTGCTAGCAGCTCAACGGTCGGACAAGGGGGAGTCTATGGCTACACCTTC	CASSSTVGQGGVYGYTF
TRBD1	few	TRBJ1-2	TRBV7-3	TGTGCCAGCAGCTTAAACAGGGGAGGCAACTATGGCTACACCTTC	CASSLNRGGNYGYTF
-	-	TRBJ2-5	TRBV7-9	TGTGCCAGCAGCTTAAGAGGTGGTGCGGAGACCCAGTACTTC	CASSLRGGAETQYF
TRBD2	-	TRBJ2-3	TRBV9	TGTGCCAGCAGCCTAGCGGAGCTGGGCACAGATACGCAGTATTTT	CASSLAELGTDTQYF
-	-	TRBJ2-7	TRBV3-1	TGTGCCAGCAGCCAATTTGGGGACCCGGCCTACGAGCAGTACTTC	CASSQFGDPAYEQYF
-	-	TRBJ1-1	TRBV20-1	TGCAGTGCCCGAAGGCGCCTCGGAGAAGCTTTCTTT	CSARRRLGEAFF